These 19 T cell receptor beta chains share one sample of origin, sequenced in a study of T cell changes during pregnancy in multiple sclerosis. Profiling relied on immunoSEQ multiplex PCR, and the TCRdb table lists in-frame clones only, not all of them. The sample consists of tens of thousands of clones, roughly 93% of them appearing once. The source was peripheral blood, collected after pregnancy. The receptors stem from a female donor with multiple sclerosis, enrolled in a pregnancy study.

Written as DNA, the CDR3 is TGCAGCGCGGGGGGCGTATCTAACTATGGCTACACCTTC. It yields the protein CSAGGVSNYGYTF. The chain joins TRBV29-1 to TRBJ1-2, with a weak D call TRBD1 (6 bases). Germline V CDR1 and CDR2: SQVTM, ANQGSEA. This CDR3 spans 13 amino acids. V lost 7 bases and J 0 bases, leaving 12 bases between the germline ends.

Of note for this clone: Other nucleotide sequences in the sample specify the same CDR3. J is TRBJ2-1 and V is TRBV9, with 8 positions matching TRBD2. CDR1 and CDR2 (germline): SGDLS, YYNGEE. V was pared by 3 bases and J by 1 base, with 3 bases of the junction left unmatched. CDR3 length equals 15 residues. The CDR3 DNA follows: TGTGCCAGCAGCGCTAGCGGGTCGTCCTACAATGAGCAGTTCTTC. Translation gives CASSASGSSYNEQFF.

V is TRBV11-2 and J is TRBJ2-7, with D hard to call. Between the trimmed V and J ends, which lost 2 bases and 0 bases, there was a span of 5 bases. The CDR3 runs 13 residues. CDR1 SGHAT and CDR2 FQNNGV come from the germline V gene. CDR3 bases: TGTGCCAGCAGCTTAACAGACTCCTACGAGCAGTACTTC. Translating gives CASSLTDSYEQYF.

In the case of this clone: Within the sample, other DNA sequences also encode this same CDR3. The CDR3 DNA sequence: TGTGCCAGCAGCGTCTCGGGTGGGTCCTACGAGCAGTACTTC. This sequence encodes CASSVSGGSYEQYF. This chain joins TRBV9 and TRBJ2-7; unclear D gene. Germline V gene data show CDR1 as SGDLS and CDR2 as YYNGEE. V lost 2 bases and J lost 1, with 10 bases in between. CDR3 size: 14 residues.

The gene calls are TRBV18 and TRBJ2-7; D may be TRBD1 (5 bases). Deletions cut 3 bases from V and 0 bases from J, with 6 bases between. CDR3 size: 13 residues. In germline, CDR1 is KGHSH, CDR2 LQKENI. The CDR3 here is CASSPDNSYEQYF. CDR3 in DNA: TGTGCCAGCTCACCGGACAACTCCTACGAGCAGTACTTC. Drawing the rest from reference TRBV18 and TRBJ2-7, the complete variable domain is NAGVMQNPRHLVRRRGQEARLRCSPMKGHSHVYWYRQLPEEGLKFMVYLQKENIIDESGMPKERFSAEFPKEGPSILRIQQVVRGDSAAYFCASSPDNSYEQYFGPGTRLTVT.

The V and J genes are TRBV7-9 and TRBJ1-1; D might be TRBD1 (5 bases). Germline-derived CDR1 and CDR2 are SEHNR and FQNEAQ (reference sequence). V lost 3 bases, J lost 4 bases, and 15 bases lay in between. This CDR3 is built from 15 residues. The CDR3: CASSLGQGGITEAFF. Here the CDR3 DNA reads TGTGCCAGCAGCTTGGGTCAGGGAGGAATCACTGAAGCTTTCTTT.

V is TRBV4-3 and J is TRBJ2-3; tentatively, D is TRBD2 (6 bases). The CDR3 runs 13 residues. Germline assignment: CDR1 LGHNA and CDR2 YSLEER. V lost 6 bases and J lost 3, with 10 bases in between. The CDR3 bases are TGCGCCAGCAGTAGCGGTTGGACAGATACGCAGTATTTT. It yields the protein CASSSGWTDTQYF.

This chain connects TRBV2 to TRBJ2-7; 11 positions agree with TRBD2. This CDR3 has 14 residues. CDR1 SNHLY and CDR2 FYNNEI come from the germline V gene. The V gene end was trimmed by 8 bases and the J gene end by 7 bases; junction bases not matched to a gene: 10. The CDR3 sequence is CASGGSGRVREQYF. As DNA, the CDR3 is TGTGCCAGCGGGGGTAGCGGGAGGGTCCGGGAGCAGTACTTC. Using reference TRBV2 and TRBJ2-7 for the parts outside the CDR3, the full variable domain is EPEVTQTPSHQVTQMGQEVILRCVPISNHLYFYWYRQILGQKVEFLVSFYNNEISEKSEIFDDQFSVERPDGSNFTLKIRSTKLEDSAMYFCASGGSGRVREQYFGPGTRLTVT.

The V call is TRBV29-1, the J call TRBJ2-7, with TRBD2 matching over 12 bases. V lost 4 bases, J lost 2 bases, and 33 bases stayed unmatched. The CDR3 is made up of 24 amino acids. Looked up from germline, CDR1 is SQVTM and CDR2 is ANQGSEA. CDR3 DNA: TGCAGCGTTGTGGCCCCGGAGGACAGGGTGGGTATGACTAGCGGGAGTAGGCGTACCTACGAGCAGTACTTC. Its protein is CSVVAPEDRVGMTSGSRRTYEQYF.

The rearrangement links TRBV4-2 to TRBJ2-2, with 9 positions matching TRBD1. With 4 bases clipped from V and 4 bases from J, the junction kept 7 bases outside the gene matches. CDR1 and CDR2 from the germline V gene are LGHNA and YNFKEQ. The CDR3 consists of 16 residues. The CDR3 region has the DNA TGTGCCAGCAGCCCTCTCGACAGGGGGTTCACCGGGGAGCTGTTTTTT. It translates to CASSPLDRGFTGELFF.

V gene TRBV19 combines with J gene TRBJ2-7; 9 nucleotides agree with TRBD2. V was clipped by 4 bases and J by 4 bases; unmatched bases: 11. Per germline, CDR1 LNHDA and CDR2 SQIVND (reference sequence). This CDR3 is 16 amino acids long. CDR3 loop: CASSTNRGSGSYEQYF. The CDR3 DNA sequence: TGTGCCAGTAGTACCAATCGTGGTAGCGGGAGTTACGAGCAGTACTTC.

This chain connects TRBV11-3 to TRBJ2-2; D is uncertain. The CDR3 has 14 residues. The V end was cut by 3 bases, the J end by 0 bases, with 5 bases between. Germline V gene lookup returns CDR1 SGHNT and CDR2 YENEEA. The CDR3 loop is CASSFLSNTGELFF. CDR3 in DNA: TGTGCCAGCAGCTTTCTGTCGAACACCGGGGAGCTGTTTTTT.

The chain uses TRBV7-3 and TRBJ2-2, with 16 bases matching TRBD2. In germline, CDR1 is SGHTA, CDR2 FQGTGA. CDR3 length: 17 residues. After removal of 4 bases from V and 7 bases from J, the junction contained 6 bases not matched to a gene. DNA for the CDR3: TGTGCCAGCAGCTCGCCGGGACTAGCGGGAGGGAACGGGGAGCTGTTTTTT. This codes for CASSSPGLAGGNGELFF.

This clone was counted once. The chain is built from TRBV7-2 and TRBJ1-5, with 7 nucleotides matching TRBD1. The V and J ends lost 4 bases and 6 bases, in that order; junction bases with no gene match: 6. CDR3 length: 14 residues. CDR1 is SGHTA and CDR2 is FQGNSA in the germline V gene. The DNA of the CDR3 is TGTGCCAGCAGCTACACAGGGGTGCGTCAGCCCCAGCATTTT. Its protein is CASSYTGVRQPQHF.

The CDR3 DNA sequence: TGTGCCAGCAGCCAGGATGGCAGGGGCGGTCACGAGCAGTACTTC. It translates to CASSQDGRGGHEQYF. V gene TRBV13 combines with J gene TRBJ2-7; D is possibly TRBD1 (6 bases). Germline loops: CDR1 PRHDT, CDR2 FYEKMQ (reference sequence). With 5 bases removed from V and 5 bases from J, the gap between germline ends came to 19 bases. The CDR3 runs to 15 residues.

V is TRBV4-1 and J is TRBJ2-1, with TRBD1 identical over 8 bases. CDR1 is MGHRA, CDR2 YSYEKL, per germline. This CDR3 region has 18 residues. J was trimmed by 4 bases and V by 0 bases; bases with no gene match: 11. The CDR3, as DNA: TGCGCCAGCAGCCAAGATGCCCTGACAGGGGACAAATACAATGAGCAGTTCTTC. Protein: CASSQDALTGDKYNEQFF.

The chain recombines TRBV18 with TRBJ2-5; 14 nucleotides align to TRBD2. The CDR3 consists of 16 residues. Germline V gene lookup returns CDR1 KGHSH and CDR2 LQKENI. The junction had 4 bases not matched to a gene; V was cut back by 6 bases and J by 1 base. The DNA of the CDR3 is TGTGCCAGCTCCCTCGGACTAGCGGGAGGCCAAGAGACCCAGTACTTC. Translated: CASSLGLAGGQETQYF. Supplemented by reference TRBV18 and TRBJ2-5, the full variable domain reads NAGVMQNPRHLVRRRGQEARLRCSPMKGHSHVYWYRQLPEEGLKFMVYLQKENIIDESGMPKERFSAEFPKEGPSILRIQQVVRGDSAAYFCASSLGLAGGQETQYFGPGTRLLVL.

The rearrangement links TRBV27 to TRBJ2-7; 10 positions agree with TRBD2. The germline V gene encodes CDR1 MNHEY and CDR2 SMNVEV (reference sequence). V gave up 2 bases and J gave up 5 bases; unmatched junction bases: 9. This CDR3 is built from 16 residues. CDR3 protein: CASSLGSTSGTDEQYF. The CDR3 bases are TGTGCCAGCAGTTTAGGGTCCACTAGCGGGACTGACGAGCAGTACTTC.

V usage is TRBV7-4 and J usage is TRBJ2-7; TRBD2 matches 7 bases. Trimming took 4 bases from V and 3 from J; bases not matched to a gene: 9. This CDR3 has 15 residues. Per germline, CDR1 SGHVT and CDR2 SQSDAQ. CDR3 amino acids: CASSWKRDTHYEQYF. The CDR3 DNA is TGTGCCAGCAGCTGGAAGCGGGATACACACTACGAGCAGTACTTC.